Shown below are 13 T cell receptor beta chains from a single sample sequenced in a study of T-cell memory formation after mild COVID-19. TCRdb analysed the 5' RACE reads with MiXCR anew, one entry per CDR3 protein. The sample includes around 200,000 distinct CDR3 sequences, roughly 23% of them seen just once. Sequencing was done on a sample of PBMCs or a T cell subset sorted from them (not recorded which). These receptors came from an adult woman who had mild COVID-19 (a few samples of this study predate the infection). Cell type and time point are not known.

The chain uses TRBV29-1 and TRBJ2-1; D is unclear. The CDR3 has 15 residues. CDR1 is SQVTM, CDR2 ANQGSEA, per germline. Trimming removed 4 bases from V and 3 bases from J, with 16 bases in between. The CDR3 here is CSVGEEFLHYNEQFF. The CDR3 region has the DNA TGCAGCGTTGGAGAAGAGTTCCTCCACTACAATGAGCAGTTCTTC.

The V and J genes are TRBV4-1 and TRBJ1-1; D gene unclear. The CDR3 has 13 amino acids. V lost 8 bases to trimming and J lost 1 base, with 11 bases between them. CDR1 and CDR2 (germline): MGHRA, YSYEKL. The CDR3 DNA reads TGCGCCAGCGTACCGAAGGCGAACACTGAAGCTTTCTTT. Translation: CASVPKANTEAFF.

V usage is TRBV7-7 and J usage is TRBJ2-2; D is ambiguous. V gave up 5 bases and J gave up 6 bases, with 10 bases separating them. The CDR3 has 13 amino acids. CDR1 is SSHAT and CDR2 is FNYEAQ in the germline V gene (reference sequence). CDR3 sequence (DNA): TGTGCCAGCAGCACCTCGAAGGCCGGGGAGCTGTTTTTT. Translated: CASSTSKAGELFF.

V usage is TRBV6-6 and J usage is TRBJ1-1; 7 bases agree with TRBD1. V shed 8 bases, J shed 7 bases, and the junction held 22 bases outside the gene matches. CDR1 MNHNY and CDR2 SVGAGI come from the germline V gene (reference sequence). The length of the CDR3 is 17 residues. Written as DNA, the CDR3 is TGTGCCAGCTGCTCGTTCTGGGAGGGGGCGGATGTAGATGAAGCTTTCTTT. It is translated as CASCSFWEGADVDEAFF.

The sample holds a few counts of this clonotype. This chain links TRBV28 with TRBJ2-1; D gene unclear. Germline CDR1 MDHEN, CDR2 SYDVKM. This CDR3 contains 15 residues. The V and J ends lost 4 bases and 4 bases respectively, with 14 bases between them. The CDR3 nucleotides read TGTGCCAGCAGTTCGCTACAGACGAATTACAATGAGCAGTTCTTC. Protein sequence: CASSSLQTNYNEQFF.

This clonotype was seen at least ten times. V usage is TRBV12-3 or TRBV12-4 and J usage is TRBJ1-4; D is perhaps TRBD1 (6 bases). V lost 6 bases and J 7 bases, leaving 12 bases between the germline ends. The CDR3 length is 13 residues. The CDR3: CASRGDNLEKLFF. As DNA, the CDR3 is TGTGCCAGCAGGGGGGACAACCTTGAAAAACTGTTTTTT.

V and J are TRBV29-1 and TRBJ1-2, with unresolved D. In germline, CDR1 is SQVTM, CDR2 ANQGSEA. The CDR3 consists of 14 residues. V lost 0 bases to trimming and J lost 5 bases, with 13 bases between them. The CDR3 coding sequence is TGCAGCGTTGAAGATGTAACTCTCGCGTATGGCTACACCTTC. Residues: CSVEDVTLAYGYTF.

V gene TRBV6-5 combines with J gene TRBJ2-1; 12 nucleotides agree with TRBD2. V lost 2 bases, J lost 13 bases, and 6 bases stayed unmatched. The CDR3 has 14 amino acids. Germline assignment: CDR1 MNHEY and CDR2 SVGAGI. The CDR3 DNA reads TGTGCCAGCAGTTACGGGGGACTAGCGGGTCTACAGTTCTTC. The encoded protein is CASSYGGLAGLQFF.

This clonotype was seen more than once but under ten times. The chain recombines TRBV4-3 with TRBJ2-7; D might be TRBD1 or TRBD2, each matching 5 bases. V lost 4 bases, J lost 3 bases, and 13 bases lay in between. The CDR3 is 14 residues long. CDR1 LGHNA and CDR2 YSLEER come from the germline V gene. CDR3 nucleotides: TGCGCCAGCAGCCCCGGGACGTCGGACTACGAGCAGTACTTC. Its protein is CASSPGTSDYEQYF.

This clonotype was observed once. This chain uses TRBV24-1 with TRBJ1-2; TRBD1 is a possible D gene (5 bases). CDR3 length: 15 amino acids. Germline V gives CDR1 KGHDR, CDR2 SFDVKD. Trimming stripped 5 bases from V and 4 bases from J, with 16 bases between. CDR3 sequence (DNA): TGTGCCACCAGTGCCCCGGACAACCCCCGCTATGGCTACACCTTC. It translates to CATSAPDNPRYGYTF.

The chain is built from TRBV7-8 and TRBJ2-3, with TRBD1 matching 8 bases. Trimming at V came to 0 bases and at J to 5 bases, leaving 4 bases not matched to a gene. Germline V gene data show CDR1 as SGHVS and CDR2 as FQNEAQ. This CDR3 is built from 15 residues. The CDR3 DNA reads TGTGCCAGCAGCTTAGCGTGGACAGGGAAAGATACGCAGTATTTT. This codes for CASSLAWTGKDTQYF.

This clonotype was counted many times. The chain carries TRBV20-1 and TRBJ2-1; 7 bases align to TRBD2. This CDR3 has 15 residues. Germline CDR1 is DFQATT and CDR2 is SNEGSKA (reference sequence). Trimming cost V 0 bases and J 3 bases; bases outside gene matches: 5. The CDR3 spells CSARDLASGYNEQFF. In DNA, the CDR3 is TGCAGTGCTAGAGATTTGGCTAGCGGCTACAATGAGCAGTTCTTC.

This clonotype has a count of ten or more. The V call is TRBV7-9, the J call TRBJ2-2; no definite D call. Germline values: CDR1 SEHNR, CDR2 FQNEAQ (reference sequence). Trimming pared 2 bases from V and 0 bases from J, leaving 1 base between. CDR3 length: 13 amino acids. The CDR3 region is CASSLPNTGELFF. The CDR3 DNA is TGTGCCAGCAGCTTACCGAACACCGGGGAGCTGTTTTTT.